The entry below gives a single T cell receptor (beta chain) sequence along with its context. This sample was included in a study of blood T cell repertoires in COVID-19. Study-wide context: Nucleic acid was either cDNA or gDNA, and it came from T cells, B-cell-depleted T cells, or PBMCs.

TCRdb's table, derived via immunoSEQ multiplex PCR, lists solely in-frame clones and lacks some. In the table there are more than 85,000 clones, roughly four fifths of which are singletons. The sequenced sample was peripheral blood. This clonotype was obtained from a man between 65 and 79 years old with acute or convalescent COVID-19.

CDR3 in amino acids: CASSYSLAGGRDEQFF. CDR3 coding DNA: TGCGCCAGCAGCTACTCACTAGCGGGAGGTCGCGATGAGCAGTTCTTC. The chain links TRBV5-1 to TRBJ2-1, with 12 bases identical to TRBD2. Germline V gene sequence: CDR1 SGHRS, CDR2 YFSETQ. This CDR3 is 16 amino acids long. The junction had 9 bases not matched to a gene; V was cut back by 3 bases and J by 8 bases.